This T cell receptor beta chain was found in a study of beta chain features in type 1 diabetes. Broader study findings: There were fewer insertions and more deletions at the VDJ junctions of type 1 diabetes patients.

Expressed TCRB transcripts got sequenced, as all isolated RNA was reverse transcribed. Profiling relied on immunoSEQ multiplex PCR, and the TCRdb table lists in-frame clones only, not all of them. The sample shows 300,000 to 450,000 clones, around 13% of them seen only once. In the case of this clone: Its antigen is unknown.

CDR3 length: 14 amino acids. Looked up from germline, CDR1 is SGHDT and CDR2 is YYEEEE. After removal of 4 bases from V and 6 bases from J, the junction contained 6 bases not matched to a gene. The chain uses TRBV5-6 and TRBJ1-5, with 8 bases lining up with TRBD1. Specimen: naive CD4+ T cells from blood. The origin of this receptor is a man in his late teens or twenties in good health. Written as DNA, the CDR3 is TGTGCCAGCAGCATCACAGGGGGTGGTCAGCCCCAGCATTTT. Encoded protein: CASSITGGGQPQHF.